The text below deals with one T cell receptor beta chain. Its antigen remains undetermined. Within one base of it there is no much larger clone, and no base qualities were kept. The CDR3, from cysteine to phenylalanine, totals 12 residues. The only DNA kept is the CDR3, 36 bases in frame from the first base. V was cut back by 6 bases and J by 4 bases, leaving a gap of 7 bases between them. Receptors were amplified or captured by PCR. Sequencing relied on an Illumina HiSeq 2500. To normalize quantification of the TCRbeta repertoire, the TCR libraries were built with molecular barcoding that relied on unique molecular identifiers. The public reads were run again by TCRdb, first through fastp at Q25 and then through MiXCR, and only productive beta chains were kept. Entries are consolidated by CDR3 protein sequence, retaining the most common genes and DNA. Across this sample there are about 420,000 distinct CDR3 sequences, with 15% to 20% seen only once. Around 30% of the sample belongs to the ten largest clones.

This sample was included in a study of T-cell reconstitution after alpha-beta-depleted transplantation in children (dated by TCRdb to about 2016). Some background on the complete study: T-cell immune reconstitution after TCRalphabeta/CD19-depleted allogeneic hematopoietic cell transplantation in children was quantitatively tracked in the study by means of TCR repertoire profiling.

General conclusions and limits of the study: Over the following months the frequencies of hyperexpanded clones went down, and after one year T-cell counts and TCRbeta diversity were mostly credited to newly produced T cells. The apparently early alphabetaT-cell count recovery about two months after transplant was reportedly dependent on only several hundred rapidly expanded clones derived from non-depleted graft cells. The high TCRbeta diversity at day 60 in some patients was ascribed to recipient T cells and intrathymic progenitors that had survived conditioning.

Reading the label with the study, this specimen's treatment or condition is: allogeneic hematopoietic cell transplantation with graft depleted of TCRalphabeta T cells and CD19 B cells. The children who served as transplant recipients had been given grafts of TCRalphabeta/CD19-depleted allogeneic hematopoietic cells. The starting material was PBMCs, mostly from graft donor cells, obtained 360 days after TCRalphabeta/CD19-depleted stem cell transplant. The chain is encoded by TRBV12-3 or TRBV12-4 joined to TRBJ1-3; too little of a D gene remains to name it. This sequence originates from a boy less than two years old who had a stem cell transplant for Wiskott-Aldrich syndrome, so the T cells may come from the graft donor. For the CDR3, the sequence is CASSKTGNTIYF. The DNA is TGTGCCAGCAGCAAGACAGGAAACACCATATATTTT.